The clone carrying this TCR beta chain was recorded a few times. This specimen comes from a study of T-cell memory formation after mild COVID-19. TCRdb used MiXCR to reprocess the 5' RACE reads, holding one entry per CDR3 protein. The table lists about 500,000 distinct CDR3 sequences, roughly 20% of them singletons. CDR1 MGHRA and CDR2 YSYEKL come from the germline V gene. The CDR3 consists of 17 residues. The V segment lost 2 bases and the J segment 1 base; nucleotides outside the gene matches: 9. The V gene is TRBV4-1, the J gene TRBJ2-5; 8 nucleotides line up with TRBD1. The sequence was obtained from an adult woman who had mild COVID-19 (a few samples of this study predate the infection). Cell type and time point are not known. Sequencing was carried out using PBMCs or a T cell subset sorted from them (not recorded which). CDR3 nucleotides: TGCGCCAGCAGCCAATGGCCGAGGGACAGGAGCCAAGAGACCCAGTACTTC. This sequence encodes CASSQWPRDRSQETQYF.